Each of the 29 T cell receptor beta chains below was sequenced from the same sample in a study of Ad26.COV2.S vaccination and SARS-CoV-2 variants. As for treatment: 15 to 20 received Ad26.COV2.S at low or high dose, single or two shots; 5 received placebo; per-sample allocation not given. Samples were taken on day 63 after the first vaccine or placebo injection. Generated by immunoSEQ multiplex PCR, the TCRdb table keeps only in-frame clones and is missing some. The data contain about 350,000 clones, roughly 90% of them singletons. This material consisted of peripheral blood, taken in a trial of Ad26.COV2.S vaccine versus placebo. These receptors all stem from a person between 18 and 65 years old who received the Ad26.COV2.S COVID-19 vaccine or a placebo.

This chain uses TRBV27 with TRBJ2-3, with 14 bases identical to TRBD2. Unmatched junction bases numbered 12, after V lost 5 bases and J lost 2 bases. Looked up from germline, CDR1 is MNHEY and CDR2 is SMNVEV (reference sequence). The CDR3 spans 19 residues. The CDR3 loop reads CASSPTLTSGGENTDTQYF. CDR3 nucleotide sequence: TGTGCCAGCAGTCCGACCTTGACTAGCGGGGGGGAGAACACAGATACGCAGTATTTT.

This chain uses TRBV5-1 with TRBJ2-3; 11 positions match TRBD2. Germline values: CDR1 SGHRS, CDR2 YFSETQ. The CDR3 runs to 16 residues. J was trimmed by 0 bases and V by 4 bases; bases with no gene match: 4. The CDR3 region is CASSSWTSGSTDTQYF. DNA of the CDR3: TGCGCCAGCAGCAGCTGGACTAGCGGGAGCACAGATACGCAGTATTTT.

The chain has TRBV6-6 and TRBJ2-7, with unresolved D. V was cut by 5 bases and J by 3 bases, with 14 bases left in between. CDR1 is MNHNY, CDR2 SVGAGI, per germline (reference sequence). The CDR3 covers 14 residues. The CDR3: CASSANWPLYEQYF. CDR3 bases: TGTGCCAGCAGTGCAAACTGGCCCCTCTACGAGCAGTACTTC.

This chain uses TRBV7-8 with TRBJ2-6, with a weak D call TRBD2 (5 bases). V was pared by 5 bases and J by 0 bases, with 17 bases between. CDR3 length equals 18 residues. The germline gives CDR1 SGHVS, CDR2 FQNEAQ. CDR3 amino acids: CASSPPPGSLSGANVLTF. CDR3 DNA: TGTGCCAGCAGCCCACCCCCGGGGAGCCTCTCTGGGGCCAACGTCCTGACTTTC. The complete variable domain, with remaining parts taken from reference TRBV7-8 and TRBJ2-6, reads GAGVSQSPRYKVAKRGQDVALRCDPISGHVSLFWYQQALGQGPEFLTYFQNEAQLDKSGLPSDRFFAERPEGSVSTLKIQRTQQEDSAVYLCASSPPPGSLSGANVLTFGAGSRLTVL.

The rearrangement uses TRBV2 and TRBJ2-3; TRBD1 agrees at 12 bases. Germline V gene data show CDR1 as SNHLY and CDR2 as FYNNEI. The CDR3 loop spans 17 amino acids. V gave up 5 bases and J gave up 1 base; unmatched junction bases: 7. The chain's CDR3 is CASSRGQGAGRTDTQYF. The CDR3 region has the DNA TGTGCCAGCAGTAGGGGACAGGGGGCGGGACGCACAGATACGCAGTATTTT.

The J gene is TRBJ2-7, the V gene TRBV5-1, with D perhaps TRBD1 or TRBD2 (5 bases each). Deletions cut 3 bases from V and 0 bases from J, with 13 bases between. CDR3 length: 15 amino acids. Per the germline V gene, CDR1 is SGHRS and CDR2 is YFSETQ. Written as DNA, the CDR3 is TGCGCCAGCAGCTCTGAGGGGATGAGCTCCTACGAGCAGTACTTC. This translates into CASSSEGMSSYEQYF.

The CDR3 reads CASSQAGTRRDTQYF. In DNA form, the CDR3 reads TGTGCCAGCAGCCAAGCAGGGACTAGAAGAGATACGCAGTATTTT. The chain has TRBV14 and TRBJ2-3, with TRBD2 matching over 8 bases. From germline, CDR1 is SGHDN and CDR2 FVKESK. The CDR3 runs to 15 residues. V gave up 1 base and J gave up 5 bases; unmatched junction bases: 5.

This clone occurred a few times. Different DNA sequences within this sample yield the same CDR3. The CDR3 protein is CASSRKGEAFF. The CDR3 DNA follows: TGTGCCAGCAGCCGTAAGGGGGAAGCTTTCTTT. The chain employs TRBV7-9 and TRBJ1-1, with D possibly TRBD1 on 5 matching bases. V lost 5 bases, J lost 8 bases, and 9 bases lay in between. The CDR3 loop spans 11 amino acids. The germline CDR1 and CDR2 sequences are SEHNR and FQNEAQ (reference sequence).

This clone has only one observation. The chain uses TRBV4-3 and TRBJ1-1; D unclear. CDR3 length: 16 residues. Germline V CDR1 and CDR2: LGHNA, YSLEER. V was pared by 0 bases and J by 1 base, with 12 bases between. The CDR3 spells CASSQEKGVKNTEAFF. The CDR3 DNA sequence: TGCGCCAGCAGCCAAGAGAAAGGAGTGAAGAACACTGAAGCTTTCTTT.

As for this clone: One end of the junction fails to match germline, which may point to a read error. CDR3 coding DNA: TGTGCCAGCACTTACGATCCCGCCTGGGAGCAGTACTTC. It specifies CASTYDPAWEQYF. The V and J genes are TRBV6-2 or TRBV6-3 and TRBJ2-7; D is ambiguous. This CDR3 is 13 amino acids long. Per the germline V gene, CDR1 is MNHEY and CDR2 is SVGEGT.

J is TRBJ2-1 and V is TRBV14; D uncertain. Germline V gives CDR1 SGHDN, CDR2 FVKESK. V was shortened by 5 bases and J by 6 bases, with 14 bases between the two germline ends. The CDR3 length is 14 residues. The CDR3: CASSYSRSGNEQFF. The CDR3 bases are TGTGCCAGCAGCTACTCTCGGTCGGGCAATGAGCAGTTCTTC.

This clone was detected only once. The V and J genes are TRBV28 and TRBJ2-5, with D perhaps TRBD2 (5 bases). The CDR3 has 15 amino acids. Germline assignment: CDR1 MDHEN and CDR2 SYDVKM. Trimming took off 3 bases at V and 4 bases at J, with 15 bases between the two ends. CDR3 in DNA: TGTGCCAGCAGTTTCATAAGTGCTAGCTCAGAGACCCAGTACTTC. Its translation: CASSFISASSETQYF.

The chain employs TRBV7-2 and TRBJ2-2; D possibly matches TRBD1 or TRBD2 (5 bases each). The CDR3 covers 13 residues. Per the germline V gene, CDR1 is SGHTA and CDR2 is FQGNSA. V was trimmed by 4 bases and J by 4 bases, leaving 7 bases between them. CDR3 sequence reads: CASSSGPTGELFF. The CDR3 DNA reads TGTGCCAGCAGCTCGGGACCCACCGGGGAGCTGTTTTTT.

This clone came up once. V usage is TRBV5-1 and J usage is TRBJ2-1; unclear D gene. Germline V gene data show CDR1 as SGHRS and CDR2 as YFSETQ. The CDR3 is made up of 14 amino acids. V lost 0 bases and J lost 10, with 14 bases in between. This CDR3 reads CASSLGPEQIEQFF. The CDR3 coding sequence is TGCGCCAGCAGCTTGGGGCCCGAGCAGATCGAGCAGTTCTTC.

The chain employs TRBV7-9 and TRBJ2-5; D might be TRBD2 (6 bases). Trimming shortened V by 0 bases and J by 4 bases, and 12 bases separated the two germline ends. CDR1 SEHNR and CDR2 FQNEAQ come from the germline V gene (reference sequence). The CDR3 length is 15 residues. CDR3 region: CASSLAAGRSETQYF. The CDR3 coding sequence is TGTGCCAGCAGCTTAGCGGCAGGGAGGTCAGAGACCCAGTACTTC. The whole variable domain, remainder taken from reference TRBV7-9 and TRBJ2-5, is DTGVSQNPRHKITKRGQNVTFRCDPISEHNRLYWYRQTLGQGPEFLTYFQNEAQLEKSRLLSDRFSAERPKGSFSTLEIQRTEQGDSAMYLCASSLAAGRSETQYFGPGTRLLVL.

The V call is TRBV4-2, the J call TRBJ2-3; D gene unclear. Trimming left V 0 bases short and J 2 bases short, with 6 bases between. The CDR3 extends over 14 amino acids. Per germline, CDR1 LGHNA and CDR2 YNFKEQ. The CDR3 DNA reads TGTGCCAGCAGCCAAGAGGTCAACACAGATACGCAGTATTTT. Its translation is CASSQEVNTDTQYF.

The CDR3 reads CASRGIPTGELFF. In DNA, the CDR3 is TGTGCCAGCAGAGGCATTCCCACCGGGGAGCTGTTTTTT. V gene TRBV6-4 combines with J gene TRBJ2-2; D remains ambiguous. This CDR3 has 13 amino acids. The germline V and J ends were trimmed by 6 bases and 4 bases, with 9 bases remaining between them. The germline gives CDR1 MRHNA, CDR2 SNTAGT.

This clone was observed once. The chain's CDR3 is CASSLPRSGRNTGELFF. The CDR3 nucleotides are TGTGCCAGCAGCTTACCCCGTAGCGGGAGGAACACCGGGGAGCTGTTTTTT. This chain joins TRBV7-8 and TRBJ2-2, with 9 bases fitting TRBD2. J lost 1 base, V lost 2 bases, and 5 bases had no gene match. The CDR3 spans 17 residues. Per germline, CDR1 SGHVS and CDR2 FQNEAQ.

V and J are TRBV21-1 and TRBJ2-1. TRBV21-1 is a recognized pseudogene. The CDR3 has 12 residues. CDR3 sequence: CASSKDPNEQFF. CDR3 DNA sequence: TGTGCCAGCAGCAAGGACCCCAATGAGCAGTTCTTC.

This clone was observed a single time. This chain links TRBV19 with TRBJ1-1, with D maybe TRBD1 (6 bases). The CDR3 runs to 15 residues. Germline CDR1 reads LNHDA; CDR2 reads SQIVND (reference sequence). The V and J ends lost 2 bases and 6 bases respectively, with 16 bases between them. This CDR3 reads CASSISYRAEAEAFF. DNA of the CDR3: TGTGCCAGTAGTATATCATACAGGGCCGAGGCTGAAGCTTTCTTT.

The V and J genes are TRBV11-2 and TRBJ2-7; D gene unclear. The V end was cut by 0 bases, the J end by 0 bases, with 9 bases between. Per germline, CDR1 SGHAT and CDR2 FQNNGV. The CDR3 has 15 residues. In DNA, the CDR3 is TGTGCCAGCAGCTTAGAAACTCTAAGCTCCTACGAGCAGTACTTC. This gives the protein CASSLETLSSYEQYF. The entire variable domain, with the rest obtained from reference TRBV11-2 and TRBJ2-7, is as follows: EAGVAQSPRYKIIEKRQSVAFWCNPISGHATLYWYQQILGQGPKLLIQFQNNGVVDDSQLPKDRFSAERLKGVDSTLKIQPAKLEDSAVYLCASSLETLSSYEQYFGPGTRLTVT.

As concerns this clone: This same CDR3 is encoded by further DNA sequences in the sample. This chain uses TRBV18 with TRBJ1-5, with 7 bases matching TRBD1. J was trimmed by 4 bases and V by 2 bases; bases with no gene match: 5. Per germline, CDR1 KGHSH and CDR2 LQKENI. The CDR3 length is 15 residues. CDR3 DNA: TGTGCCAGCTCACCAGACAGGGTAGGGAATCAGCCCCAGCATTTT. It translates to CASSPDRVGNQPQHF.

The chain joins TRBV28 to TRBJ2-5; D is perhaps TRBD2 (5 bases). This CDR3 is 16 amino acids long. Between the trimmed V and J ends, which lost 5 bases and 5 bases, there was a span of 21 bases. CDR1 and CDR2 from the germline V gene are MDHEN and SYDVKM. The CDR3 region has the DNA TGTGCCAGCAGTCCCTCATCGGCGGGCTACAAGGAGACCCAGTACTTC. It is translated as CASSPSSAGYKETQYF. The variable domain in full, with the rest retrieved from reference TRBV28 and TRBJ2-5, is DVKVTQSSRYLVKRTGEKVFLECVQDMDHENMFWYRQDPGLGLRLIYFSYDVKMKEKGDIPEGYSVSREKKERFSLILESASTNQTSMYLCASSPSSAGYKETQYFGPGTRLLVL.

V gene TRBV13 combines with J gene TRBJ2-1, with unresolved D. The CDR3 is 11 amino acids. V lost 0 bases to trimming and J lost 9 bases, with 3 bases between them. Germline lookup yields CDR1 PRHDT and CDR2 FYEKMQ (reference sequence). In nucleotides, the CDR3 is TGTGCCAGCAGCTTAGGCCCTGAGCAGTTCTTC. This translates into CASSLGPEQFF.

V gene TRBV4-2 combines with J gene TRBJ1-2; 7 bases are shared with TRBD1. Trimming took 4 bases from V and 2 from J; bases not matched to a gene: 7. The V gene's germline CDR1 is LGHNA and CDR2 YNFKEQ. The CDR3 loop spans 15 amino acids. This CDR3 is CASSPQGGGNYGYTF. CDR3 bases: TGTGCCAGCAGCCCACAGGGAGGGGGCAACTATGGCTACACCTTC.

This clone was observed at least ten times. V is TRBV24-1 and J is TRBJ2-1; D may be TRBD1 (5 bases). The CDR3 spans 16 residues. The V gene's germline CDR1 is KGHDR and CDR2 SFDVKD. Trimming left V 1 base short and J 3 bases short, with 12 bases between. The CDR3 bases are TGTGCCACCAGTGATTTAAGTACAGGAGACTACAATGAGCAGTTCTTC. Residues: CATSDLSTGDYNEQFF.

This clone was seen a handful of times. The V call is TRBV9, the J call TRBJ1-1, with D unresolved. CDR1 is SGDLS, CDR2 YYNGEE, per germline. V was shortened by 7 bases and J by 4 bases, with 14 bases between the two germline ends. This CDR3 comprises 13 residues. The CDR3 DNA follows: TGTGCCAGCGCGCGGGGTGACGGCACTGAAGCTTTCTTT. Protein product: CASARGDGTEAFF.

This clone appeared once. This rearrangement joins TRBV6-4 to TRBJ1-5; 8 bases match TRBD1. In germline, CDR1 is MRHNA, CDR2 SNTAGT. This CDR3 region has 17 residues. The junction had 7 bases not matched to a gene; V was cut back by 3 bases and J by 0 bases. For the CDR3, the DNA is TGTGCCAGCAGTGATAGGGACAGGACCTATAGCAATCAGCCCCAGCATTTT. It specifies CASSDRDRTYSNQPQHF.

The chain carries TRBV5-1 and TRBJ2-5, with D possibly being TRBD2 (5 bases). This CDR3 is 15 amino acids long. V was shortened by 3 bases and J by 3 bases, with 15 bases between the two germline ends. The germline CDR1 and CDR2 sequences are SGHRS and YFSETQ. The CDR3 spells CASSSLGGPKETQYF. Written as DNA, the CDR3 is TGCGCCAGCAGCTCCCTAGGAGGCCCGAAAGAGACCCAGTACTTC.